This T cell receptor (beta chain) was retrieved from a study of cytomegalovirus exposure and HLA in healthy donors. Findings and caveats of the study: Cytomegalovirus association was listed for roughly 160 TCR beta chains. First-cohort TCR clusters tended to co-occur in the approximately 110 validation repertoires, a later analysis found.

V was trimmed by 6 bases and J by 6 bases, leaving 12 bases between them. The CDR3 extends over 13 amino acids. Germline V gives CDR1 SNHLY, CDR2 FYNNEI. Concerning this clone: Its antigen is unknown.

Sequencing used immunoSEQ multiplex PCR; TCRdb keeps in-frame clones, though not all of them. The sample yields under 250,000 clones, approximately 82% seen once. The sequence was obtained from a woman between 18 and 29 years old in good health and CMV-seronegative. The chain employs TRBV2 and TRBJ1-5; possible D gene TRBD1, 5 bases. The sample comprised PBMCs. In DNA, the CDR3 is TGTGCCAGCAGGACCCAGCAGGGTCAGCCCCAGCATTTT. This translates into CASRTQQGQPQHF. The complete variable domain, with remaining parts taken from reference TRBV2 and TRBJ1-5, reads EPEVTQTPSHQVTQMGQEVILRCVPISNHLYFYWYRQILGQKVEFLVSFYNNEISEKSEIFDDQFSVERPDGSNFTLKIRSTKLEDSAMYFCASRTQQGQPQHFGDGTRLSIL.